This T cell receptor beta chain was retrieved from a study of T cell repertoires in cytomegalovirus infection. TCRdb called the reads again in MiXCR, with one record for every CDR3 protein. The repertoire holds 150,000 or so distinct CDR3 sequences, with roughly 6% as singletons. Germline V gives CDR1 SGHAT, CDR2 FQNNGV. The ends lost 4 bases at V and 1 base at J; junction bases unmatched: 10. The CDR3 is 17 residues long. Ten or more counts support this clonotype. The sequencing sample was made of PBMCs. The chain carries TRBV11-2 and TRBJ2-7; 10 bases map to TRBD2. The sequence derives from a human donor in good health (CMV status not recorded). Some clones in this sample may be carry-over from other donors' samples. CDR3 sequence (DNA): TGTGCCAGCAGCTCCAACTTACTAGCGGGGCCATCCTACGAGCAGTACTTC. It is translated as CASSSNLLAGPSYEQYF.